This TCR beta chain was observed in a study of OX40 agonist ivuxolimab in advanced cancers. Sequenced by immunoSEQ multiplex PCR; TCRdb stores in-frame clones only, minus some. The table records under 85,000 clones, roughly 90% of them present only once. V shed 5 bases and J shed 8 bases, with 18 bases lying between them. CDR3 length: 15 amino acids. CDR1 and CDR2 from the germline V gene are SEHNR and FQNEAQ (reference sequence). This receptor was obtained from an adult with an advanced solid tumor such as melanoma, head and neck, liver or kidney cancer. V is TRBV7-9 and J is TRBJ1-4, with D possibly TRBD1 on 6 matching bases. The input for sequencing was CD4+ or CD8+ T cells sorted from blood, taken in a trial of the OX40 agonist ivuxolimab. The CDR3 here is CASSPGTGRSEKLFF. The CDR3 DNA reads TGTGCCAGCAGCCCCGGAACAGGGAGGTCGGAAAAACTGTTTTTT.